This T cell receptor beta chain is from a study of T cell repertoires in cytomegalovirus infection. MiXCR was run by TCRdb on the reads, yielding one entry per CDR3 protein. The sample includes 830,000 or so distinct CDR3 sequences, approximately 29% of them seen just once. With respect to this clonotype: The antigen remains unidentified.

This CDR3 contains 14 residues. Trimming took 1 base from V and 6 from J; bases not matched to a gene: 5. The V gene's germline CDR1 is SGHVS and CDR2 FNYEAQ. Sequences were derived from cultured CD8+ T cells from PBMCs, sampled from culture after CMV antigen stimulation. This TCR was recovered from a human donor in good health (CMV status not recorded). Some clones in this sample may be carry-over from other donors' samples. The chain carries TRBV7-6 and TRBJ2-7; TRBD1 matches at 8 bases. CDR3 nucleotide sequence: TGTGCCAGCAGCTTAGGCGGACAGGGATGCGAGCAGTACTTC. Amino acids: CASSLGGQGCEQYF.